The 16 T cell receptor beta chains listed next were all sequenced from one sample in a study of CXCR3-negative and CXCR3-positive naive CD8 T cells. Through 5' RACE with UMI labels, the TRB cDNA libraries were prepared. Reanalyzing the 5' RACE reads, TCRdb keeps one entry per CDR3 protein, without DNA. This table holds approximately 83,000 distinct CDR3 sequences. What was sequenced was naive CXCR3- CD8+ T cells from blood. Noted subset: CD45RO-CCR7+CD27+CD95- naive CD8+ T cells lacking CXCR3 (TNR3-). The receptors originated from a human donor in good health. Some clones in this sample may be carry-over from other donors' samples.

CDR3 sequence reads: CASSPGTSGARGEGEQFF. This chain connects TRBV7-2 to TRBJ2-1; TCRdb's assignment of TRBD2 cannot be checked, as there is no DNA. The CDR3 has 18 amino acids. The germline gives CDR1 SGHTA, CDR2 FQGNSA.

The rearrangement joins TRBV9 to TRBJ2-1; TCRdb's D call, TRBD1, is unchecked because there is no DNA. The CDR3 sequence is 16 residues long. The germline V gene encodes CDR1 SGDLS and CDR2 YYNGEE. CDR3 sequence reads: CASSETGLGLYNEQFF.

The chain's CDR3 is CASSYSRTEKNTEAFF. V gene TRBV6-6 combines with J gene TRBJ1-1; TCRdb outputs TRBD1, but without DNA this stays unchecked. Germline loops: CDR1 MNHNY, CDR2 SVGAGI (reference sequence). This CDR3 contains 16 residues.

The chain is built from TRBV5-1 and TRBJ2-2; TCRdb outputs TRBD2, but without DNA this stays unchecked. The CDR3 sequence is 14 residues long. From germline, CDR1 is SGHRS and CDR2 YFSETQ. The CDR3 region is CASSLEAGHGELFF.

The chain joins TRBV20-1 to TRBJ2-2. Germline V gene data show CDR1 as DFQATT and CDR2 as SNEGSKA (reference sequence). The CDR3 consists of 18 residues. CDR3 in amino acids: CSAWRSASGNTNTGELFF.

The chain joins TRBV12-3 or TRBV12-4 to TRBJ2-3; as DNA is missing, the TRBD2 call by TCRdb cannot be tested. The CDR3 contains 16 residues. CDR3 in amino acids: CASSLAGGPGTDTQYF.

The chain links TRBV7-9 to TRBJ2-7. The CDR3 covers 14 residues. Germline values: CDR1 SEHNR, CDR2 FQNEAQ (reference sequence). CDR3: CASSSSGIVYEQYF. The full variable domain, its missing parts supplied by reference TRBV7-9 and TRBJ2-7, is DTGVSQNPRHKITKRGQNVTFRCDPISEHNRLYWYRQTLGQGPEFLTYFQNEAQLEKSRLLSDRFSAERPKGSFSTLEIQRTEQGDSAMYLCASSSSGIVYEQYFGPGTRLTVT.

The chain carries TRBV15 and TRBJ2-3. Germline-derived CDR1 and CDR2 are LNHNV and YYDKDF (reference sequence). CDR3 size: 15 residues. CDR3: CATSRDRIAVGTQYF.

This rearrangement joins TRBV24-1 to TRBJ1-1; the D call of TRBD1 rests on TCRdb alone, since no DNA is present to check it. Germline-derived CDR1 and CDR2 are KGHDR and SFDVKD. There are 13 residues in the CDR3. CDR3 sequence reads: CATRDGLNTEAFF.

The chain joins TRBV11-2 to TRBJ2-1; with no DNA, the TCRdb D assignment of TRBD1 cannot be verified. Germline V gene lookup returns CDR1 SGHAT and CDR2 FQNNGV. CDR3 length equals 16 residues. CDR3 region: CASSLESGVWANEQFF. Variable domain in full (rest from reference TRBV11-2 and TRBJ2-1): EAGVAQSPRYKIIEKRQSVAFWCNPISGHATLYWYQQILGQGPKLLIQFQNNGVVDDSQLPKDRFSAERLKGVDSTLKIQPAKLEDSAVYLCASSLESGVWANEQFFGPGTRLTVL.

The rearrangement links TRBV2 to TRBJ2-7; TCRdb calls TRBD2, which cannot be checked without DNA. The CDR3 has 16 residues. Germline V gene lookup returns CDR1 SNHLY and CDR2 FYNNEI. The CDR3 sequence is CASSDGTSGPWDEQYF.

J is TRBJ2-1 and V is TRBV7-3; TCRdb's D gene call, TRBD1, goes unchecked for lack of DNA. This CDR3 is 13 amino acids long. In germline, CDR1 is SGHTA, CDR2 FQGTGA. The CDR3 region is CASSSAPYNEQFF. Full variable domain (remainder filled in from reference TRBV7-3 and TRBJ2-1): GAGVSQTPSNKVTEKGKYVELRCDPISGHTALYWYRQSLGQGPEFLIYFQGTGAADDSGLPNDRFFAVRPEGSVSTLKIQRTERGDSAVYLCASSSAPYNEQFFGPGTRLTVL.

V usage is TRBV9 and J usage is TRBJ1-1; with no DNA, the TCRdb D assignment of TRBD1 cannot be verified. Germline values: CDR1 SGDLS, CDR2 YYNGEE. The CDR3 has 14 residues. CDR3 sequence reads: CASSVGQVNTEAFF. The full variable domain, in which reference TRBV9 and TRBJ1-1 provide the parts outside the CDR3, is DSGVTQTPKHLITATGQRVTLRCSPRSGDLSVYWYQQSLDQGLQFLIQYYNGEERAKGNILERFSAQQFPDLHSELNLSSLELGDSALYFCASSVGQVNTEAFFGQGTRLTVV.

The chain recombines TRBV5-5 with TRBJ2-3; there is no DNA to check the TCRdb D call of TRBD1. The CDR3 is 17 residues long. Germline lookup yields CDR1 SGHKS and CDR2 YYEKEE (reference sequence). CDR3 region: CASSLETGAPFTDTQYF.

The chain carries TRBV20-1 and TRBJ1-5; the TCRdb D gene call, TRBD1, has no DNA to confirm it. Germline V gene lookup returns CDR1 DFQATT and CDR2 SNEGSKA (reference sequence). The CDR3 runs to 14 residues. This chain's CDR3 is CSATEQGYNQPQHF.

This chain links TRBV14 with TRBJ2-3. Per germline, CDR1 SGHDN and CDR2 FVKESK. This CDR3 is 11 amino acids long. The chain's CDR3 is CASSQADTQYF.